The 18 T cell receptor beta chains below all came from one sample that was sequenced in a study of OX40 agonist ivuxolimab in advanced cancers. TCRdb's copy holds only in-frame clones and misses some; the assay was immunoSEQ multiplex PCR. Of about 53,000 clones listed, nearly 90% are singletons. The sample in question was CD4+ or CD8+ T cells sorted from blood, obtained in a trial of the OX40 agonist ivuxolimab. The source of these receptors is an adult with an advanced solid tumor such as melanoma, head and neck, liver or kidney cancer.

This rearrangement joins TRBV23-1 to TRBJ2-7; D is unresolved. TRBV23-1 is recorded as an ORF, its role being uncertain. The CDR3 contains 13 residues. V was trimmed by 6 bases and J by 3 bases, leaving 12 bases between them. CDR3: CASRQGWCYEQYF. CDR3 sequence (DNA): TGCGCCAGCAGACAAGGGTGGTGCTACGAGCAGTACTTC.

This sequence joins TRBV5-1 and TRBJ2-1; 8 bases are a match to TRBD1. This CDR3 comprises 13 residues. The ends lost 1 base at V and 10 bases at J; junction bases unmatched: 4. Germline V gene lookup returns CDR1 SGHRS and CDR2 YFSETQ. DNA for the CDR3: TGCGCCAGCAGCTTGATGACAGGGGACGAGCAGTTCTTC. Translated: CASSLMTGDEQFF.

The chain couples TRBV5-1 to TRBJ2-3; maybe TRBD2 (6 bases). The CDR3 contains 16 residues. CDR1 and CDR2 (germline): SGHRS, YFSETQ. With 3 bases removed from V and 1 base from J, the gap between germline ends came to 15 bases. The CDR3 DNA sequence: TGCGCCAGCAGCTCCCCTAGCAGGAGGGGCACAGATACGCAGTATTTT. Protein sequence: CASSSPSRRGTDTQYF.

This clone was seen a single time. J is TRBJ2-5 and V is TRBV7-2; D gene uncertain. Germline V lookup: CDR1 SGHTA, CDR2 FQGNSA. This CDR3 spans 13 amino acids. Trimming left V 3 bases short and J 7 bases short, with 12 bases between. CDR3 loop: CASSLAPPGTQYF. In DNA form, the CDR3 reads TGTGCCAGCAGCTTGGCCCCCCCTGGGACCCAGTACTTC.

The gene calls are TRBV30 and TRBJ1-4; possibly TRBD1 for D (5 bases). Trimming pared 3 bases from V and 8 bases from J, leaving 13 bases between. The germline CDR1 and CDR2 sequences are GTSNPN and SVGIG (reference sequence). CDR3 length equals 13 residues. The CDR3 spells CAWRLQEGEKLFF. The CDR3 DNA reads as TGTGCCTGGAGACTCCAGGAGGGGGAAAAACTGTTTTTT. Drawing the rest from reference TRBV30 and TRBJ1-4, the complete variable domain is SQTIHQWPATLVQPVGSPLSLECTVEGTSNPNLYWYRQAAGRGLQLLFYSVGIGQISSEVPQNLSASRPQDRQFILSSKKLLLSDSGFYLCAWRLQEGEKLFFGSGTQLSVL.

This clone showed up just a few times. V usage is TRBV13 and J usage is TRBJ2-3, with 11 bases fitting TRBD1. The CDR3 consists of 15 residues. V gave up 7 bases and J gave up 4 bases; unmatched junction bases: 7. Germline CDR1 and CDR2: PRHDT and FYEKMQ (reference sequence). As DNA, the CDR3 is TGTGCCAGCACCGACGGGACAGGGGGACCAGATACGCAGTATTTT. It encodes CASTDGTGGPDTQYF.

V and J are TRBV18 and TRBJ1-4, with 8 bases that match TRBD1. Germline V gene sequence: CDR1 KGHSH, CDR2 LQKENI. There are 15 residues in the CDR3. V was clipped by 5 bases and J by 8 bases; unmatched bases: 10. The CDR3 DNA follows: TGTGCCAGCTCAGCGACCACAGGGGGTCGGGAAAAACTGTTTTTT. This codes for CASSATTGGREKLFF.

The gene calls are TRBV28 and TRBJ1-2; perhaps TRBD1 as D (5 bases). This CDR3 spans 15 amino acids. CDR1 and CDR2 (germline): MDHEN, SYDVKM. Trimming cost V 6 bases and J 2 bases, with 16 bases left between them. The chain's CDR3 is CASSPYGARNYGYTF. The CDR3 region has the DNA TGTGCCAGCAGCCCGTATGGGGCTCGCAACTATGGCTACACCTTC.

This chain links TRBV4-1 with TRBJ2-3; 10 nucleotides match TRBD2. Germline lookup yields CDR1 MGHRA and CDR2 YSYEKL. J lost 0 bases, V lost 1 base, and 7 bases had no gene match. The CDR3 runs to 18 residues. The CDR3 reads CASSQVVAGGASTDTQYF. For the CDR3, the DNA is TGCGCCAGCAGCCAAGTGGTAGCGGGGGGAGCTAGCACAGATACGCAGTATTTT.

This chain connects TRBV10-1 to TRBJ1-5, with TRBD1 identical over 8 bases. Germline values: CDR1 WNHNN, CDR2 SYGVQD (reference sequence). The CDR3 loop spans 15 amino acids. V shed 6 bases, J shed 1 base, and the junction held 5 bases outside the gene matches. The CDR3 here is CASRQDRVSNQPQHF. CDR3 DNA: TGCGCCAGCAGGCAGGACAGGGTCAGCAATCAGCCCCAGCATTTT.

DNA for the CDR3: TGCAGCGTTGGGAGGGGACAGGGCGGTACGCAGTATTTT. Residues: CSVGRGQGGTQYF. V is TRBV29-1 and J is TRBJ2-3; TRBD1 matches 9 bases. The length of the CDR3 is 13 residues. V gave up 4 bases and J gave up 8 bases; unmatched junction bases: 7. Germline loops: CDR1 SQVTM, CDR2 ANQGSEA.

V is TRBV10-3 and J is TRBJ1-2; no clear D gene. The germline CDR1 and CDR2 sequences are ENHRY and SYGVKD. This CDR3 is built from 13 residues. V lost 2 bases and J lost 6, with 10 bases in between. The CDR3 DNA is TGTGCCATCAGTGAGGGTCTAAGGAATGGCTACACCTTC. This codes for CAISEGLRNGYTF.

V gene TRBV5-4 combines with J gene TRBJ2-3; no firm D call. CDR1 is SGHNT and CDR2 is YYREEE in the germline V gene (reference sequence). The CDR3 spans 14 residues. V gave up 4 bases and J gave up 0 bases, with 9 bases separating them. The CDR3 bases are TGTGCCAGCAGCACGAAGGACAGCACAGATACGCAGTATTTT. It yields the protein CASSTKDSTDTQYF.

Only a few counts were recorded for this clone. The rearrangement uses TRBV18 and TRBJ1-1, with 9 bases that match TRBD1. V dropped 6 bases and J dropped 1; count of bases not matched to a gene: 6. CDR3 length equals 15 residues. Germline-derived CDR1 and CDR2 are KGHSH and LQKENI. CDR3 region: CASSPGQGSNTEAFF. As DNA, the CDR3 is TGTGCCAGCTCCCCAGGACAGGGGTCGAACACTGAAGCTTTCTTT. Combining the CDR3 with reference TRBV18 and TRBJ1-1 gives the whole variable domain NAGVMQNPRHLVRRRGQEARLRCSPMKGHSHVYWYRQLPEEGLKFMVYLQKENIIDESGMPKERFSAEFPKEGPSILRIQQVVRGDSAAYFCASSPGQGSNTEAFFGQGTRLTVV.

This chain connects TRBV5-4 to TRBJ2-2; D tentatively reads TRBD1 or TRBD2 (5 bases each). Between the trimmed V and J ends, which lost 0 bases and 7 bases, there was a span of 13 bases. Germline CDR1 and CDR2: SGHNT and YYREEE (reference sequence). The CDR3 length is 15 residues. The DNA for the CDR3 is TGTGCCAGCAGCTTGGTGGCAGGTGGGGGCGGGGAGCTGTTTTTT. Translating gives CASSLVAGGGGELFF.

The chain combines TRBV5-6 with TRBJ2-3; unclear D gene. Germline V lookup: CDR1 SGHDT, CDR2 YYEEEE. The CDR3 is 13 residues long. The V gene lost 3 bases and the J gene lost 0 bases, with 5 bases spanning the gap. CDR3 loop: CASSSSSTDTQYF. The CDR3 DNA reads as TGTGCCAGCAGCTCGAGTAGCACAGATACGCAGTATTTT.

The gene calls are TRBV7-9 and TRBJ2-1, with 13 positions matching TRBD2. V shed 5 bases, J shed 4 bases, and the junction held 5 bases outside the gene matches. Germline CDR1 and CDR2: SEHNR and FQNEAQ (reference sequence). The CDR3 is 16 residues long. The CDR3, as DNA: TGTGCCAGCAGCACCTTACTAGCGGGGGGGTACAATGAGCAGTTCTTC. Translating it yields CASSTLLAGGYNEQFF. The variable domain in full, completed from reference TRBV7-9 and TRBJ2-1, reads DTGVSQNPRHKITKRGQNVTFRCDPISEHNRLYWYRQTLGQGPEFLTYFQNEAQLEKSRLLSDRFSAERPKGSFSTLEIQRTEQGDSAMYLCASSTLLAGGYNEQFFGPGTRLTVL.

The V call is TRBV6-4, the J call TRBJ1-1; tentatively, D is TRBD1 (5 bases). The ends were cut back, 2 bases at V and 14 bases at J, with 18 bases in the middle. Germline CDR1 is MRHNA and CDR2 is SNTAGT. CDR3 length: 13 amino acids. The DNA for the CDR3 is TGTGCCAGCAGTGACGAGACGGGGACCCGGGTCTTCTTT. Its translation: CASSDETGTRVFF.